This T cell receptor (beta chain) originates from a study of cytomegalovirus exposure and HLA in healthy donors. Sequencing was performed with immunoSEQ multiplex PCR; in TCRdb, only in-frame clones are kept and a portion is missing. The sample lists about 38,000 clones; over 80% were seen once. This CDR3 spans 13 amino acids. The V call is TRBV21-1, the J call TRBJ2-7; TRBD1, the table's D call, lacks a check against the DNA. TRBV21-1 is noted as a pseudogene. The sequencing sample was made of PBMCs. This TCR came from a man between 18 and 35 years old in good health and CMV-seronegative. CDR3 coding DNA: TGTGCCAGCAGCAAAGACAGCAACTACGAGCAGTACTTC. It is translated as CASSKDSNYEQYF.